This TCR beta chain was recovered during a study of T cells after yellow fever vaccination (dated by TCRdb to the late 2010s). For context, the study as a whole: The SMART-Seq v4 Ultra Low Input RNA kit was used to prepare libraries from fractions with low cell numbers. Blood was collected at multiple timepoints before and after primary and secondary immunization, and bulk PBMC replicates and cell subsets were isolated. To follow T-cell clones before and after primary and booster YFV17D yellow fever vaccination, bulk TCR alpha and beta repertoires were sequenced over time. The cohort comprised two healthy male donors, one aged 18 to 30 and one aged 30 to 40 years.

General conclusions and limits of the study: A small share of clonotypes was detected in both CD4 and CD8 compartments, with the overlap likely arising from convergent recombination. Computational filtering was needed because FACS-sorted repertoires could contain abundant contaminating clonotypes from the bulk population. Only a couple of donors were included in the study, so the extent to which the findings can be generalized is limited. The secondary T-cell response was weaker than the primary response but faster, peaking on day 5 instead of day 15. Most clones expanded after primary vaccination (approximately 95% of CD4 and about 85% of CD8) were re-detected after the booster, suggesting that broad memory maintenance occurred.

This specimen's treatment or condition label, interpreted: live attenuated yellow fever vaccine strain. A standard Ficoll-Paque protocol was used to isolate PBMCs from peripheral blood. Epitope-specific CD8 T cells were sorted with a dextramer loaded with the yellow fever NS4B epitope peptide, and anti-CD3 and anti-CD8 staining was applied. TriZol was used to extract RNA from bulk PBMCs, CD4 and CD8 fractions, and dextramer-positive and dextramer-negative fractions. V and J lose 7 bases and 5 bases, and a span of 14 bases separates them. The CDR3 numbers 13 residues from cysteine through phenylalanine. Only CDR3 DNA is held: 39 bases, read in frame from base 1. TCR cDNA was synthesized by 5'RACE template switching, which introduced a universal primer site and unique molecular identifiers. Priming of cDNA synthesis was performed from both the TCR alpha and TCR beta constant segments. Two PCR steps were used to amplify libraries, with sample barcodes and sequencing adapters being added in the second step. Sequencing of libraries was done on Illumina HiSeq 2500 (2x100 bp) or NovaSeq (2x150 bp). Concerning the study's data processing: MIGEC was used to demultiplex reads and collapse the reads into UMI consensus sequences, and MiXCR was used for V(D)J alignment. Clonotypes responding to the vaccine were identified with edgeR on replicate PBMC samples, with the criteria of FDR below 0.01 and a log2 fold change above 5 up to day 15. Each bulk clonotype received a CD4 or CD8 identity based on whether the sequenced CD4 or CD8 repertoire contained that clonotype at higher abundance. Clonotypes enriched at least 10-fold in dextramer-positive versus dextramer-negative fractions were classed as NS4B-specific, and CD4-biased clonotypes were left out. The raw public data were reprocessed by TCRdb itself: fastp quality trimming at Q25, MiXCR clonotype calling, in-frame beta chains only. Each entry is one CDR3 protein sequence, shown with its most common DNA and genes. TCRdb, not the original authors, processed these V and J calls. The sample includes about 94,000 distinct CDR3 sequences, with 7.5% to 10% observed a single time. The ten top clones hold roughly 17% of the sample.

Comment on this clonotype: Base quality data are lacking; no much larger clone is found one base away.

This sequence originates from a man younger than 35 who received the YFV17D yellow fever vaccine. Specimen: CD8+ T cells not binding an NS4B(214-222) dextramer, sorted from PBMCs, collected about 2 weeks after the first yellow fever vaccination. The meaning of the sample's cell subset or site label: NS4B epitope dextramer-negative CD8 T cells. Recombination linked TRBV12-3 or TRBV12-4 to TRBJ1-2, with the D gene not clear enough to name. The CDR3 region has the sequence CASTASGFYGYTF. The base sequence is TGTGCCAGCACCGCCAGTGGGTTTTATGGCTACACCTTC.